The clone carrying this T cell receptor beta chain came up a few times. TCRdb ran MiXCR on the 5' RACE reads and lists one entry per CDR3 protein. The sample has around 400,000 distinct CDR3 sequences; approximately 25% are singletons. These data are taken from a study of T-cell memory formation after mild COVID-19. CDR1 and CDR2 (germline): LNHDA, SQIVND (reference sequence). The CDR3 is 15 residues long. Trimming pared 4 bases from V and 3 bases from J, leaving 16 bases between. This rearrangement joins TRBV19 to TRBJ2-7; D might be TRBD1 or TRBD2, each matching 5 bases. This TCR was recovered from an adult woman who had mild COVID-19 (a few samples of this study predate the infection). Cell type and time point are not known. Sequencing input: PBMCs or a T cell subset sorted from them (not recorded which). In DNA form, the CDR3 reads TGTGCCAGTAGTACCAACTTAGGGGAGAGCTACGAGCAGTACTTC. This codes for CASSTNLGESYEQYF. Looking up the rest from reference TRBV19 and TRBJ2-7 gives the full variable domain: DGGITQSPKYLFRKEGQNVTLSCEQNLNHDAMYWYRQDPGQGLRLIYYSQIVNDFQKGDIAEGYSVSREKKESFPLTVTSAQKNPTAFYLCASSTNLGESYEQYFGPGTRLTVT.